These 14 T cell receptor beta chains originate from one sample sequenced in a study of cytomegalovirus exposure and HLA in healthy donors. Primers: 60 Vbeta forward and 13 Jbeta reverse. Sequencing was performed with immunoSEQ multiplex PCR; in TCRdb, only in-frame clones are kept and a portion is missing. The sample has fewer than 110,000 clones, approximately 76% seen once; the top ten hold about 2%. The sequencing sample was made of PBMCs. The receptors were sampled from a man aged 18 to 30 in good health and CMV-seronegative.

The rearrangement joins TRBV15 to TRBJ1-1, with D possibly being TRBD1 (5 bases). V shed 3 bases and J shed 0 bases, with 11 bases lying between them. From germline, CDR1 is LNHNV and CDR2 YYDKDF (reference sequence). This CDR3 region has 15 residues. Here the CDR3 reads CATSRDQGLNTEAFF. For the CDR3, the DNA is TGTGCCACCAGCAGGGACCAGGGCTTGAACACTGAAGCTTTCTTT.

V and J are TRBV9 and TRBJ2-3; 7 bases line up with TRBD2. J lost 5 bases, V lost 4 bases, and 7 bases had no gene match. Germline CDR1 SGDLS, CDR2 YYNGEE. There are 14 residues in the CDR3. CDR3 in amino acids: CASSTSGGLDTQYF. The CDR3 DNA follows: TGTGCCAGCAGCACGTCGGGGGGTTTAGATACGCAGTATTTT. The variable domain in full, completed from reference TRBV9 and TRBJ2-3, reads DSGVTQTPKHLITATGQRVTLRCSPRSGDLSVYWYQQSLDQGLQFLIQYYNGEERAKGNILERFSAQQFPDLHSELNLSSLELGDSALYFCASSTSGGLDTQYFGPGTRLTVL.

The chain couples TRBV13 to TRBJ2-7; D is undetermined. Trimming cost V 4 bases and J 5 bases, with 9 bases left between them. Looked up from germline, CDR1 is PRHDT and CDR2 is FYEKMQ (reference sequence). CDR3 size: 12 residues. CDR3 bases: TGTGCCAGCAGCTCTACAGCTCACGAGCAGTACTTC. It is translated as CASSSTAHEQYF.

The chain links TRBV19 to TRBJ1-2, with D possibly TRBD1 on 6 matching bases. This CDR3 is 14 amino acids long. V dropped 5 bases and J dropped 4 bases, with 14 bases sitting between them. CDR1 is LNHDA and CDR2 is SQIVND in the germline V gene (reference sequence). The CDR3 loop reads CASSSTGFGYGYTF. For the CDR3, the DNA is TGTGCCAGTAGTTCGACAGGATTTGGCTATGGCTACACCTTC.

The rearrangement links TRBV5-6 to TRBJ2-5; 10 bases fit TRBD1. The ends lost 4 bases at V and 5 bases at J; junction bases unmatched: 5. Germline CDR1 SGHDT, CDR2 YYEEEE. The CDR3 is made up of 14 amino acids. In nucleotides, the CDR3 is TGTGCCAGCAGCCGGGACAGGGGCGCGGAGACCCAGTACTTC. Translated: CASSRDRGAETQYF.

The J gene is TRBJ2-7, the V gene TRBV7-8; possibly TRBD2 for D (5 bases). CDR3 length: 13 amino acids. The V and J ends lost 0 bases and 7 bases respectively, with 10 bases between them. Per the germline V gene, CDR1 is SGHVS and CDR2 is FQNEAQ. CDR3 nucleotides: TGTGCCAGCAGCTTAGCAGTCCGCGGGGAGCAGTACTTC. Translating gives CASSLAVRGEQYF. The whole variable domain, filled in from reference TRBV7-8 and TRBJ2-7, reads GAGVSQSPRYKVAKRGQDVALRCDPISGHVSLFWYQQALGQGPEFLTYFQNEAQLDKSGLPSDRFFAERPEGSVSTLKIQRTQQEDSAVYLCASSLAVRGEQYFGPGTRLTVT.

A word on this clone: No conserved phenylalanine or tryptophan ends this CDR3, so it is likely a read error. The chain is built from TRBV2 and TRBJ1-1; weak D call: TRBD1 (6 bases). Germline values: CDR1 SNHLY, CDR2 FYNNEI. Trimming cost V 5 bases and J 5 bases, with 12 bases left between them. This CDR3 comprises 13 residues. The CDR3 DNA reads TGTGCCAGCAGTCCCTACAGGGATACTGAAGCTTTCCTT. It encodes CASSPYRDTEAFL.

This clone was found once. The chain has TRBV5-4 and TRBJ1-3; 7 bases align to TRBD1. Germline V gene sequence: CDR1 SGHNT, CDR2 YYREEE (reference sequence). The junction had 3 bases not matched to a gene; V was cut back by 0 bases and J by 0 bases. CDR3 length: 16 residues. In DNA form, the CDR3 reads TGTGCCAGCAGCTTGGAGGAGGGGGCCTCTGGAAACACCATATATTTT. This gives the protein CASSLEEGASGNTIYF. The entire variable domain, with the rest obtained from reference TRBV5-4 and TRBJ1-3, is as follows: ETGVTQSPTHLIKTRGQQVTLRCSSQSGHNTVSWYQQALGQGPQFIFQYYREEENGRGNFPPRFSGLQFPNYSSELNVNALELDDSALYLCASSLEEGASGNTIYFGEGSWLTVV.

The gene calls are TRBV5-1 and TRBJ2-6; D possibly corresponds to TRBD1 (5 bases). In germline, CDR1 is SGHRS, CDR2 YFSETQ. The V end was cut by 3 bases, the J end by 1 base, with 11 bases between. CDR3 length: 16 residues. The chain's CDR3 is CASSSQGGSGANVLTF. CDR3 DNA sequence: TGCGCCAGCAGCTCGCAGGGCGGTTCTGGGGCCAACGTCCTGACTTTC.

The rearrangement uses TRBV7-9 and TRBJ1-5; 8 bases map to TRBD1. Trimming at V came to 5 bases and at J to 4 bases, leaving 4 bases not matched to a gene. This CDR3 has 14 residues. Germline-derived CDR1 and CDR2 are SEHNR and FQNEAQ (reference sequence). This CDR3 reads CASSPQGGNQPQHF. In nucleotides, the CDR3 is TGTGCCAGCAGCCCACAGGGGGGGAATCAGCCCCAGCATTTT.

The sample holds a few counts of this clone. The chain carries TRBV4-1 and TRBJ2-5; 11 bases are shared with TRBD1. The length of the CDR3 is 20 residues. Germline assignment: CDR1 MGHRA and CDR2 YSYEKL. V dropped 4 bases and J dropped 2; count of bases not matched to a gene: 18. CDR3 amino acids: CASSLTGTGGNFINQETQYF. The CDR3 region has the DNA TGCGCCAGCAGCCTCACCGGGACAGGGGGAAACTTTATTAATCAAGAGACCCAGTACTTC.

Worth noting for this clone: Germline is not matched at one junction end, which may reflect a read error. The CDR3 region has the DNA TGTTCCAGCAGTCGACAGCAAGAGACCCAGTACTTC. Encoded protein: CSSSRQQETQYF. V is TRBV7-9 and J is TRBJ2-5; possible D gene TRBD1, 5 bases. CDR1 SEHNR and CDR2 FQNEAQ come from the germline V gene (reference sequence). The CDR3 spans 12 residues. Full variable domain (rest looked up from reference TRBV7-9 and TRBJ2-5): DTGVSQNPRHKITKRGQNVTFRCDPISEHNRLYWYRQTLGQGPEFLTYFQNEAQLEKSRLLSDRFSAERPKGSFSTLEIQRTEQGDSAMYLCSSSRQQETQYFGPGTRLLVL.

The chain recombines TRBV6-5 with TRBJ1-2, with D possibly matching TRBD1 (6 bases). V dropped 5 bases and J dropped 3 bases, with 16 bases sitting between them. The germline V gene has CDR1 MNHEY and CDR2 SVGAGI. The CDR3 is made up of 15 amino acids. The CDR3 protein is CASSPDRSPDYGYTF. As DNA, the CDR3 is TGTGCCAGCAGTCCGGACAGATCCCCCGACTATGGCTACACCTTC.

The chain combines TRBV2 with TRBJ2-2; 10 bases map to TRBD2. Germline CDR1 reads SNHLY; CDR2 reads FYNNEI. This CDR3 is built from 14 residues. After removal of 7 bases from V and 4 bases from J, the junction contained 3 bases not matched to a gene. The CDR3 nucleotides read TGTGCCAGCAATAGCGGGGGGCCCACCGGGGAGCTGTTTTTT. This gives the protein CASNSGGPTGELFF.